This record looks at one T cell receptor beta chain sequence and its context. Its antigen is undetermined. This sample was included in a study of quantifying T cell responses using KT2 cells. Background on the study: Reverse transcription used primers in the TCR alpha and beta constant regions. The T4 ligation step was estimated to exceed 8.5% efficiency under optimum conditions.

Trimming removed 2 bases from V and 0 bases from J; junction bases left unmatched: 10. This CDR3 is built from 18 residues. Germline CDR1 reads MNHEY; CDR2 reads SVGEGT. Each cDNA got a UMI-containing oligo ligated at its 3' end. An equimolar mix of RC1.1 and RC1.2 primed the beta chain across TRBC1 and TRBC2. TCRdb called the UMI-ligation and nested PCR reads again in MiXCR, with one record for every CDR3 protein. The table lists 50,000 to 70,000 distinct CDR3 sequences, around 12% of them singletons. Study observations and caveats: KT2 sequences were detected down to about one KT2 cell per 100,000 PBMC. Counts of KT2 alpha and beta sequences rose linearly with the number of KT2 cells added.

Known numbers of the T cell clone KT2 were added to PBMC. Sequencing used PBMCs spiked with cells of the T cell clone KT2. The V gene is TRBV6-2 or TRBV6-3, the J gene TRBJ1-3; 7 bases line up with TRBD1. The clonotype was recovered from a human donor. Written as DNA, the CDR3 is TGTGCCAGCAGTTACCACCCGTGGACAGGAAACTCTGGAAACACCATATATTTT. Its translation: CASSYHPWTGNSGNTIYF.